Listed here is a single T cell receptor beta chain. The target antigen is unknown. This specimen belongs to a study of T cell repertoires in cytomegalovirus infection. Broader study findings: Of the TCR beta families, the public ones yielded a cumulative frequency that identified carriers of CMV plus the relevant HLA. HLA-C-restricted, CMV-specific TCR beta clonotypes were dominant ex vivo.

The germline V and J ends were trimmed by 8 bases and 8 bases, with 14 bases remaining between them. The germline gives CDR1 SGHRS, CDR2 YFSETQ. CDR3 size: 12 residues. TCRdb re-called the reads through MiXCR, storing one row per CDR3 protein. The sample holds 100,000 to 150,000 distinct CDR3 sequences, about 10% seen once. Sequenced material: PBMCs. The source of this sequence is a human donor in good health (CMV status not recorded). Some clones in this sample may be carry-over from other donors' samples. This chain links TRBV5-1 with TRBJ2-1; D uncertain. CDR3 region: CASHRSSDEQFF. Written as DNA, the CDR3 is TGCGCCAGTCACCGGAGCTCGGATGAGCAGTTCTTC.